Each of the 15 T cell receptor beta chains below was sequenced from the same sample in a study of CD8 T cells in ankylosing spondylitis (dated by TCRdb to the late 2010s). Here is what the overall study found, with its caveats: A TCR beta motif made up of eight highly homologous amino acid variants appeared to be characteristic of blood from ankylosing spondylitis patients.

Library preparation employed 5' RACE. These reads were obtained on an Illumina HiSeq 2500. The public reads were run again by TCRdb, first through fastp at Q25 and then through MiXCR, and only productive beta chains were kept. CDR3 protein sequences are deduplicated, and each keeps its most common genes and DNA. Across this sample there are about 540,000 distinct CDR3 sequences, with roughly 13% seen only once. The ten biggest clones cover 6.8% of the sample. Which antigens these TCRs recognize remains unknown. Material: blood, either unsorted or a sorted T cell fraction (not recorded which). These receptor sequences come from a male donor with ankylosing spondylitis.

The gene calls are TRBV7-2 and TRBJ1-5; perhaps TRBD1 as D (5 bases). The V gene's germline CDR1 is SGHTA and CDR2 FQGNSA. CDR3 size: 15 residues. The V and J ends lost 1 base and 5 bases respectively, with 12 bases between them. Here the CDR3 reads CASSLEYQGDQPQHF. The CDR3 region has the DNA TGTGCCAGCAGCTTAGAGTACCAGGGAGATCAGCCCCAGCATTTT.

The chain carries TRBV27 and TRBJ2-6, with TRBD1 as a possible D gene (5 bases). The V end lost 6 bases, the J end lost 2 bases, and 11 bases lay between the germline ends. CDR3 length: 15 amino acids. The germline V gene encodes CDR1 MNHEY and CDR2 SMNVEV (reference sequence). CDR3 protein: CASREAGPGANVLTF. The CDR3 region has the DNA TGTGCCAGCAGAGAAGCAGGGCCTGGGGCCAACGTCCTGACTTTC. Filled out from reference TRBV27 and TRBJ2-6, the complete variable domain reads EAQVTQNPRYLITVTGKKLTVTCSQNMNHEYMSWYRQDPGLGLRQIYYSMNVEVTDKGDVPEGYKVSRKEKRNFPLILESPSPNQTSLYFCASREAGPGANVLTFGAGSRLTVL.

This chain uses TRBV5-1 with TRBJ2-5; the match to TRBD1 covers 12 bases. Trimming took 6 bases from V and 5 from J; bases not matched to a gene: 5. The CDR3 contains 14 residues. Per the germline V gene, CDR1 is SGHRS and CDR2 is YFSETQ. CDR3 sequence (DNA): TGCGCCAGCACGGGGACAGGGGGCCAGGAGACCCAGTACTTC. This gives the protein CASTGTGGQETQYF.

This clonotype was found many times. The V gene is TRBV5-1, the J gene TRBJ2-1; D uncertain. The CDR3 has 15 amino acids. The V gene's germline CDR1 is SGHRS and CDR2 YFSETQ. V was clipped by 3 bases and J by 1 base, with 11 bases between them. The CDR3 DNA reads TGCGCCAGCAGCTCGGAGATTAAATCCTACAATGAGCAGTTCTTC. This codes for CASSSEIKSYNEQFF.

This clonotype appeared a few times. This chain joins TRBV29-1 and TRBJ1-1; D remains unclear. The germline V and J ends were trimmed by 4 bases and 5 bases, with 14 bases remaining between them. The CDR3 spans 13 residues. Germline loops: CDR1 SQVTM, CDR2 ANQGSEA. The CDR3 reads CSVAPRTKTEAFF. For the CDR3, the DNA is TGCAGCGTTGCCCCCAGGACCAAGACTGAAGCTTTCTTT.

This clonotype has just a few counts. J is TRBJ2-3 and V is TRBV20-1; TRBD2 matches 13 bases. The length of the CDR3 is 14 residues. The germline CDR1 and CDR2 sequences are DFQATT and SNEGSKA (reference sequence). With V trimmed by 5 bases and J by 4 bases, 3 bases remained unmatched. CDR3 sequence reads: CSAQLAGGSDTQYF. The CDR3 DNA is TGCAGTGCTCAACTAGCGGGAGGGTCAGATACGCAGTATTTT.

This chain uses TRBV28 with TRBJ1-4; no definite D call. The germline CDR1 and CDR2 sequences are MDHEN and SYDVKM. The CDR3 sequence is 15 residues long. V lost 5 bases, J lost 0 bases, and 10 bases lay in between. The CDR3 DNA follows: TGTGCCAGCAGTGTCACGGGTGCAACTAATGAAAAACTGTTTTTT. Translated: CASSVTGATNEKLFF.

The chain combines TRBV10-3 with TRBJ2-1; 15 nucleotides align to TRBD2. The CDR3 sequence is 16 residues long. Germline V lookup: CDR1 ENHRY, CDR2 SYGVKD. Germline trimming cut 7 bases from V and 8 bases from J; bases unmatched to any gene: 9. This CDR3 is CAITGTSGRSLDEQFF. CDR3 DNA: TGTGCCATCACCGGGACTAGCGGGAGGAGTCTCGATGAGCAGTTCTTC.

The chain joins TRBV10-1 to TRBJ2-1; 9 positions agree with TRBD2. V shed 3 bases and J 1 base; nucleotides not matched to a gene: 4. The CDR3 has 16 amino acids. Germline assignment: CDR1 WNHNN and CDR2 SYGVQD (reference sequence). The CDR3 sequence is CASSDLAGMSYNEQFF. The CDR3 bases are TGCGCCAGCAGTGACCTAGCGGGAATGTCCTACAATGAGCAGTTCTTC.

This chain joins TRBV3-1 and TRBJ2-4; D is perhaps TRBD1 or TRBD2 (5 bases each). CDR3 size: 14 residues. The V and J ends lost 2 bases and 8 bases respectively, with 13 bases between them. Germline CDR1 LGHDT, CDR2 YNNKEL (reference sequence). The CDR3, as DNA: TGTGCCAGCAGCCAATTATCGCGAGGGGACATTCAGTACTTC. Residues: CASSQLSRGDIQYF.

The chain combines TRBV29-1 with TRBJ1-1; no firm D call. V lost 5 bases and J lost 1, with 11 bases in between. Germline values: CDR1 SQVTM, CDR2 ANQGSEA. The CDR3 contains 13 residues. CDR3 sequence: CSVRVFSNTEAFF. CDR3 DNA: TGCAGCGTTCGTGTCTTTTCGAACACTGAAGCTTTCTTT. The entire variable domain, with the rest obtained from reference TRBV29-1 and TRBJ1-1, is as follows: SAVISQKPSRDICQRGTSLTIQCQVDSQVTMMFWYRQQPGQSLTLIATANQGSEATYESGFVIDKFPISRPNLTFSTLTVSNMSPEDSSIYLCSVRVFSNTEAFFGQGTRLTVV.

Comments on this clonotype: Germline and junction disagree at one end, which may indicate a read error. The V call is TRBV27, the J call TRBJ2-1, with 11 bases that match TRBD2. Germline assignment: CDR1 MNHEY and CDR2 SMNVEV (reference sequence). The CDR3 length is 19 residues. The CDR3 is CASSLLPTSGVSSYNEQFF. As DNA, the CDR3 is TGTGCCAGCAGCTTATTACCGACTAGCGGGGTCAGCTCCTACAATGAGCAGTTCTTC.

There are many counts of this clonotype. The V call is TRBV29-1, the J call TRBJ2-2, with D possibly TRBD2 on 5 matching bases. CDR1 and CDR2 (germline): SQVTM, ANQGSEA. The CDR3 covers 14 residues. Trimming removed 4 bases at V and 3 bases at J, with 12 bases between. The CDR3 region is CSVGGSGYTGELFF. The CDR3 bases are TGCAGCGTTGGAGGGAGTGGGTACACCGGGGAGCTGTTTTTT.

This clonotype occurred a few times. The gene calls are TRBV30 and TRBJ1-2; 7 nucleotides match TRBD1. The CDR3 has 17 amino acids. Trimming at V came to 1 base and at J to 7 bases, leaving 18 bases not matched to a gene. Germline V gene sequence: CDR1 GTSNPN, CDR2 SVGIG (reference sequence). CDR3 residues: CAWSGQGSYNPDRGYTF. In DNA, the CDR3 is TGTGCCTGGAGTGGACAGGGATCATATAATCCGGATCGTGGCTACACCTTC. Drawing the rest from reference TRBV30 and TRBJ1-2, the complete variable domain is SQTIHQWPATLVQPVGSPLSLECTVEGTSNPNLYWYRQAAGRGLQLLFYSVGIGQISSEVPQNLSASRPQDRQFILSSKKLLLSDSGFYLCAWSGQGSYNPDRGYTFGSGTRLTVV.

This chain connects TRBV20-1 to TRBJ2-1; D possibly corresponds to TRBD2 (5 bases). The ends were cut back, 3 bases at V and 9 bases at J, with 15 bases in the middle. CDR1 and CDR2 (germline): DFQATT, SNEGSKA (reference sequence). The CDR3 runs 13 residues. The CDR3 DNA is TGCAGTGCTAGGTCAAGTACTAGTAGTGAGCAGTTCTTC. This gives the protein CSARSSTSSEQFF.